This T cell receptor beta chain was retrieved from a study of PD-1 blockade in classical Hodgkin lymphoma. Time point: cycle 4 day 1 (C4D1), after five to seven weeks of nivolumab. With no exception, relapse followed autologous stem cell transplantation in all patients, and brentuximab vedotin exposure varied. Complete response, partial response or progressive disease constituted the best responses recorded. Some clones are missing from TCRdb's copy, which holds only in-frame ones; the method was immunoSEQ multiplex PCR. The data show roughly 39,000 clones, around four fifths seen once. Specimen: peripheral blood mononuclear cells (PBMCs), collected before the fourth cycle of nivolumab. The TCR sequence derives from a human donor with classical Hodgkin lymphoma.

The CDR3 is CASSKGVGRAAQETQYF. The CDR3 DNA is TGTGCCAGCAGTAAAGGGGTAGGCAGGGCCGCCCAAGAGACCCAGTACTTC. The V gene is TRBV25-1, the J gene TRBJ2-5; D possibly corresponds to TRBD1 (5 bases). In germline, CDR1 is MGHDK, CDR2 SYGVNS. V gave up 5 bases and J gave up 1 base, with 20 bases separating them. The CDR3 length is 17 residues.